The 25 T cell receptor beta chains presented below share a single source sample, sequenced in a study of cytomegalovirus exposure and HLA in healthy donors. In the PCR, 60 Vbeta and 13 Jbeta primers were used. Using immunoSEQ multiplex PCR, the repertoire was profiled, and TCRdb retains in-frame clones only, with some absent. The repertoire includes about 120,000 clones, 70% to 80% of them detected once, and under 4.5% sits in the top ten. The sequencing input was PBMCs. All receptors come from a man in his forties in good health and CMV-seropositive.

The chain has TRBV5-4 and TRBJ2-7; D uncertain. This CDR3 spans 14 amino acids. CDR1 and CDR2 from the germline V gene are SGHNT and YYREEE (reference sequence). Trimming removed 3 bases at V and 0 bases at J, with 10 bases between. The CDR3 spells CASSSEVSSYEQYF. DNA of the CDR3: TGTGCCAGCAGCTCCGAGGTAAGCTCCTACGAGCAGTACTTC.

This chain links TRBV5-8 with TRBJ2-7; TRBD1 might be the D (6 bases). From germline, CDR1 is SGHTS and CDR2 YDEGEE. V lost 4 bases and J 1 base, leaving 12 bases between the germline ends. This CDR3 has 14 residues. The CDR3 nucleotides are TGTGCCAGCAGCGTCAGGGGTGGGTCCTACGAGCAGTACTTC. This gives the protein CASSVRGGSYEQYF. Together with reference TRBV5-8 and TRBJ2-7, the CDR3 gives the full variable domain: EAGVTQSPTHLIKTRGQQATLRCSPISGHTSVYWYQQALGLGLQFLLWYDEGEERNRGNFPPRFSGRQFPNYSSELNVNALELEDSALYLCASSVRGGSYEQYFGPGTRLTVT.

The genes are TRBV11-3 and TRBJ2-1; the match to TRBD2 covers 8 bases. Germline CDR1 is SGHNT and CDR2 is YENEEA. The CDR3 covers 17 residues. Trimming cost V 1 base and J 8 bases; bases outside gene matches: 13. DNA for the CDR3: TGTGCCAGCAGCTTAGGCTATCGGACTAGCTCGGGGGATGAGCAGTTCTTC. It specifies CASSLGYRTSSGDEQFF.

The rearrangement uses TRBV6-6 and TRBJ2-1, with 7 bases aligning to TRBD1. CDR1 is MNHNY and CDR2 is SVGAGI in the germline V gene (reference sequence). The CDR3 is 16 amino acids. V shed 2 bases and J 4 bases; nucleotides not matched to a gene: 8. This CDR3 is CASSYPQGVGYNEQFF. The DNA for the CDR3 is TGTGCCAGCAGTTACCCGCAGGGGGTAGGTTACAATGAGCAGTTCTTC.

This chain connects TRBV7-2 to TRBJ2-7, with TRBD2 identical over 11 bases. CDR1 is SGHTA and CDR2 is FQGNSA in the germline V gene. There are 15 residues in the CDR3. V gave up 1 base and J gave up 2 bases; unmatched junction bases: 1. DNA for the CDR3: TGTGCCAGCAGCTTAGTAGCGGGAGGGACCTACGAGCAGTACTTC. This translates into CASSLVAGGTYEQYF. The whole variable domain, remainder taken from reference TRBV7-2 and TRBJ2-7, is GAGVSQSPSNKVTEKGKDVELRCDPISGHTALYWYRQSLGQGLEFLIYFQGNSAPDKSGLPSDRFSAERTGGSVSTLTIQRTQQEDSAVYLCASSLVAGGTYEQYFGPGTRLTVT.

J is TRBJ1-3 and V is TRBV18, with TRBD1 matching 9 bases. This CDR3 comprises 16 residues. V shed 0 bases, J shed 1 base, and the junction held 1 base outside the gene matches. The germline V gene encodes CDR1 KGHSH and CDR2 LQKENI. As DNA, the CDR3 is TGTGCCAGCTCACCACCGGGACAGGGATCTGGAAACACCATATATTTT. Residues: CASSPPGQGSGNTIYF.

J is TRBJ2-4 and V is TRBV7-9, with D maybe TRBD1 (5 bases). Trimming stripped 5 bases from V and 0 bases from J, with 17 bases between. Germline-derived CDR1 and CDR2 are SEHNR and FQNEAQ (reference sequence). This CDR3 spans 17 amino acids. CDR3 coding DNA: TGTGCCAGCAGCCATGAAAGACAGTTACTAGCCAAAAACATTCAGTACTTC. This sequence encodes CASSHERQLLAKNIQYF.

The V call is TRBV28, the J call TRBJ2-7; TRBD1 is a possible D gene (6 bases). CDR1 is MDHEN, CDR2 SYDVKM, per germline. There are 13 residues in the CDR3. Trimming left V 6 bases short and J 2 bases short, with 11 bases between. The CDR3 spells CASRLTGAYEQYF. The CDR3 DNA sequence: TGTGCCAGCAGATTGACAGGAGCCTACGAGCAGTACTTC.

V usage is TRBV19 and J usage is TRBJ2-5; 8 bases are a match to TRBD1. V lost 5 bases to trimming and J lost 2 bases; unmatched junction nucleotides: 7. The CDR3 totals 15 residues. The germline V gene has CDR1 LNHDA and CDR2 SQIVND (reference sequence). CDR3 sequence: CASSSGTGGQETQYF. As DNA, the CDR3 is TGTGCCAGTAGTTCCGGGACAGGCGGACAAGAGACCCAGTACTTC.

The sample holds a few counts of this clone. The chain is built from TRBV2 and TRBJ2-5; 9 nucleotides line up with TRBD1. The trim removed 6 bases at V and 5 bases at J, leaving 10 bases unmatched. The CDR3 has 15 amino acids. Germline values: CDR1 SNHLY, CDR2 FYNNEI. The CDR3 loop is CASSGGQGNFETQYF. The CDR3 region has the DNA TGTGCCAGCAGCGGGGGACAGGGTAATTTTGAGACCCAGTACTTC.

The V and J genes are TRBV5-6 and TRBJ1-2; 10 bases align to TRBD1. Germline V lookup: CDR1 SGHDT, CDR2 YYEEEE. The CDR3 is 15 residues long. V trimming: 3 bases; J trimming: 3 bases; junction bases outside the gene matches: 5. The CDR3 here is CASSSRDRGHYGYTF. The CDR3 bases are TGTGCCAGCAGCTCCCGGGACAGGGGACACTATGGCTACACCTTC. Full variable domain (outside the CDR3, taken from reference TRBV5-6 and TRBJ1-2): DAGVTQSPTHLIKTRGQQVTLRCSPKSGHDTVSWYQQALGQGPQFIFQYYEEEERQRGNFPDRFSGHQFPNYSSELNVNALLLGDSALYLCASSSRDRGHYGYTFGSGTRLTVV.

Only one count was recorded for this clone. CDR3 DNA: TGCAGTGCTCCGACTCAAGAGACCCAGTACTTC. This encodes CSAPTQETQYF. The V gene is TRBV20-1, the J gene TRBJ2-5; D not certain. V was clipped by 5 bases and J by 2 bases, with 6 bases between them. In germline, CDR1 is DFQATT, CDR2 SNEGSKA (reference sequence). CDR3 length: 11 amino acids.

In this sample, this clone turned up once. The J gene is TRBJ2-3, the V gene TRBV5-4; 9 positions match TRBD1. V was pared by 3 bases and J by 7 bases, with 12 bases of the junction left unmatched. This CDR3 is 16 amino acids long. CDR1 SGHNT and CDR2 YYREEE come from the germline V gene (reference sequence). The CDR3 DNA sequence: TGTGCCAGCAGCTCCGGGACAGGGTCACTGACTTATACGCAGTATTTT. The encoded protein is CASSSGTGSLTYTQYF.

This clone was picked up a small number of times. The rearrangement uses TRBV5-1 and TRBJ1-5; a possible D gene is TRBD1 (5 bases). Germline V gives CDR1 SGHRS, CDR2 YFSETQ. The CDR3 is 16 amino acids. Trimming removed 2 bases at V and 0 bases at J, with 12 bases between. CDR3 in amino acids: CASSFEGLNSNQPQHF. The CDR3 DNA reads TGCGCCAGCAGCTTTGAGGGACTGAATAGCAATCAGCCCCAGCATTTT. The full variable domain, in which reference TRBV5-1 and TRBJ1-5 provide the parts outside the CDR3, is KAGVTQTPRYLIKTRGQQVTLSCSPISGHRSVSWYQQTPGQGLQFLFEYFSETQRNKGNFPGRFSGRQFSNSRSEMNVSTLELGDSALYLCASSFEGLNSNQPQHFGDGTRLSIL.

The chain recombines TRBV19 with TRBJ2-7; 7 bases are shared with TRBD1. The ends lost 4 bases at V and 0 bases at J; junction bases unmatched: 6. Germline V lookup: CDR1 LNHDA, CDR2 SQIVND (reference sequence). The CDR3 sequence is 15 residues long. The CDR3 loop is CASSKGQLSSYEQYF. DNA of the CDR3: TGTGCCAGTAGTAAGGGACAGTTGAGCTCCTACGAGCAGTACTTC.

The chain joins TRBV10-3 to TRBJ2-7; D not resolved. This CDR3 contains 14 residues. Per germline, CDR1 ENHRY and CDR2 SYGVKD. Trimming stripped 10 bases from V and 0 bases from J, with 16 bases between. CDR3 nucleotide sequence: TGTGCCAGTATGACCGACACGAGCTCCTACGAGCAGTACTTC. It codes for CASMTDTSSYEQYF.

The CDR3 spells CASSGVLATDTQYF. The DNA for the CDR3 is TGTGCCAGCAGTGGGGTACTAGCCACAGATACGCAGTATTTT. The chain uses TRBV6-1 and TRBJ2-3; the D gene is possibly TRBD2 (6 bases). In germline, CDR1 is MNHNS, CDR2 SASEGT. Trimming took 4 bases from V and 2 from J, leaving 10 bases between them. CDR3 length equals 14 residues.

The CDR3 nucleotides read TGTGCCAGCAGCCAGGACAGTGGCGAGCAGTACTTC. This encodes CASSQDSGEQYF. V gene TRBV11-3 combines with J gene TRBJ2-7; tentative D call: TRBD1 (6 bases). The CDR3 has 12 amino acids. V dropped 5 bases and J dropped 6 bases, with 11 bases sitting between them. CDR1 SGHNT and CDR2 YENEEA come from the germline V gene.

This sequence joins TRBV19 and TRBJ2-7; no definite D call. The germline V and J ends were trimmed by 3 bases and 0 bases, with 6 bases remaining between them. The CDR3 has 13 residues. Per germline, CDR1 LNHDA and CDR2 SQIVND (reference sequence). CDR3 sequence: CASSIQASYEQYF. CDR3 bases: TGTGCCAGTAGTATCCAGGCCTCCTACGAGCAGTACTTC.

This chain uses TRBV6-1 with TRBJ2-7; the D is unclear. Trimming pared 0 bases from V and 1 base from J, leaving 7 bases between. Per the germline V gene, CDR1 is MNHNS and CDR2 is SASEGT. This CDR3 is built from 14 residues. CDR3 DNA: TGTGCCAGCAGTGAAGCGGGCAGGTCCTACGAGCAGTACTTC. It specifies CASSEAGRSYEQYF.

The J gene is TRBJ2-7, the V gene TRBV5-6; unclear D gene. Trimming pared 7 bases from V and 5 bases from J, leaving 16 bases between. The CDR3 totals 13 residues. Germline lookup yields CDR1 SGHDT and CDR2 YYEEEE. The CDR3 protein is CASRRVASHEQYF. CDR3 DNA: TGTGCCAGCCGTCGGGTGGCTTCCCACGAGCAGTACTTC.

With respect to this clone: Compared with germline, one end of the junction differs, possibly owing to a read error. The chain recombines TRBV11-3 with TRBJ2-7; perhaps TRBD1 as D (7 bases). Germline CDR1 is SGHNT and CDR2 is YENEEA. This CDR3 is 15 amino acids long. Here the CDR3 DNA reads TGTGCCAGCAGTTTAGGGGGGACAGCGCCTTACGAGCAGTACTTC. Encoded protein: CASSLGGTAPYEQYF.

The chain is built from TRBV7-2 and TRBJ1-6; the match to TRBD1 covers 8 bases. V lost 3 bases to trimming and J lost 7 bases; unmatched junction nucleotides: 2. This CDR3 has 14 amino acids. CDR1 is SGHTA, CDR2 FQGNSA, per germline. This chain's CDR3 is CASSFSGGNSPLHF. The CDR3 nucleotides are TGTGCCAGCAGCTTTTCAGGGGGCAATTCACCCCTCCACTTT.

The chain has TRBV19 and TRBJ2-5, with 10 nucleotides matching TRBD2. Germline trimming cut 5 bases from V and 2 bases from J; bases unmatched to any gene: 8. This CDR3 spans 16 amino acids. Germline lookup yields CDR1 LNHDA and CDR2 SQIVND (reference sequence). CDR3 nucleotides: TGTGCCAGTAGTCCTGTAGCGGGGGGACCACAAGAGACCCAGTACTTC. Its protein is CASSPVAGGPQETQYF.

The rearrangement joins TRBV7-9 to TRBJ1-2, with no clear D. V was shortened by 5 bases and J by 4 bases, with 14 bases between the two germline ends. The germline V gene encodes CDR1 SEHNR and CDR2 FQNEAQ (reference sequence). The CDR3 runs 14 residues. CDR3 in amino acids: CASSPTKDSYGYTF. The CDR3 DNA reads as TGTGCCAGCAGCCCGACCAAAGACTCCTATGGCTACACCTTC.